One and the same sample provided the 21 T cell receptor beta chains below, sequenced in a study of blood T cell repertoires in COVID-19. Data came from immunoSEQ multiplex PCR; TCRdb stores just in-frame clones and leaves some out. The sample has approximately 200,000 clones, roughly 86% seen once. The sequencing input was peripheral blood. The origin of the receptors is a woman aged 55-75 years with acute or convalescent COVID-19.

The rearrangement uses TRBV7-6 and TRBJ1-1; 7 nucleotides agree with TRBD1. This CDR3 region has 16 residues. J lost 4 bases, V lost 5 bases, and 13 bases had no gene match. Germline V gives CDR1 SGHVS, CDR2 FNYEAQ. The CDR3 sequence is CASSQETGNKGTEAFF. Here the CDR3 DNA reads TGTGCCAGCAGCCAAGAGACAGGGAATAAGGGCACTGAAGCTTTCTTT.

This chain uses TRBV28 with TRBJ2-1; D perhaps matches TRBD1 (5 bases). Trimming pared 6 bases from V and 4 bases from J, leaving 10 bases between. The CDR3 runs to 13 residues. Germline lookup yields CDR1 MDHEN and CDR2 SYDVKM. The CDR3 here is CASRRDRYNEQFF. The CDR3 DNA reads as TGTGCCAGCAGACGTGACAGATACAATGAGCAGTTCTTC.

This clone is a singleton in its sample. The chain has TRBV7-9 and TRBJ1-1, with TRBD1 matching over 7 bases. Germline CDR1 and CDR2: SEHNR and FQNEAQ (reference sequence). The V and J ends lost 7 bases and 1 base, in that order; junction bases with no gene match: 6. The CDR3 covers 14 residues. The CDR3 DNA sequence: TGTGCCAGCACCGCGACAGGGAGGAACACTGAAGCTTTCTTT. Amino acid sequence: CASTATGRNTEAFF.

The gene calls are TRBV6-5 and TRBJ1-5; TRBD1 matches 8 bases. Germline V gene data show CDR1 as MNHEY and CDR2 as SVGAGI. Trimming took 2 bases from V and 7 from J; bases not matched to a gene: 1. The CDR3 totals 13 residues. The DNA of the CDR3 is TGTGCCAGCAGTTACGGGGACAGGCAGCCCCAGCATTTT. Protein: CASSYGDRQPQHF.

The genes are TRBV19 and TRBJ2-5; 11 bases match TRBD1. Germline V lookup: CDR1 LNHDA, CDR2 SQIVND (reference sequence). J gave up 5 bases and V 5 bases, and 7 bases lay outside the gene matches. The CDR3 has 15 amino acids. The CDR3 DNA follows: TGTGCCAGTAGTGCCCGGACAGGGGGCGTCGAGACCCAGTACTTC. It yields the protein CASSARTGGVETQYF.

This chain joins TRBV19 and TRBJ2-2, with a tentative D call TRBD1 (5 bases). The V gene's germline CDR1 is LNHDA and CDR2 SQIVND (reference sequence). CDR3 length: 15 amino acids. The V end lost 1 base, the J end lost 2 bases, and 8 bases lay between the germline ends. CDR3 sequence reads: CASSIVTANTGELFF. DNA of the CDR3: TGTGCCAGTAGTATAGTGACAGCAAACACCGGGGAGCTGTTTTTT. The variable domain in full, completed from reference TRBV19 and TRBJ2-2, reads DGGITQSPKYLFRKEGQNVTLSCEQNLNHDAMYWYRQDPGQGLRLIYYSQIVNDFQKGDIAEGYSVSREKKESFPLTVTSAQKNPTAFYLCASSIVTANTGELFFGEGSRLTVL.

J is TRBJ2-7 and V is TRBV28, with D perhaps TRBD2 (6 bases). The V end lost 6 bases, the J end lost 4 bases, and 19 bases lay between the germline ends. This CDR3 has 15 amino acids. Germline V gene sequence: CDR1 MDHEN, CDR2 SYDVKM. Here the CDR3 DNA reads TGTGCCAGCAGGTTAGGAGGGGCTACTTTTTACGAGCAGTACTTC. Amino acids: CASRLGGATFYEQYF.

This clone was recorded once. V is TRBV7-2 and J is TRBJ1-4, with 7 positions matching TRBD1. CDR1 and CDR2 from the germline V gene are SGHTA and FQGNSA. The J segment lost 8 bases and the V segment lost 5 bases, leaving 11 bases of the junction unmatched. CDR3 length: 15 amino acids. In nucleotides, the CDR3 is TGTGCCAGCAGCCGGAGAGAGGGGGCTGGGGAAAAACTGTTTTTT. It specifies CASSRREGAGEKLFF.

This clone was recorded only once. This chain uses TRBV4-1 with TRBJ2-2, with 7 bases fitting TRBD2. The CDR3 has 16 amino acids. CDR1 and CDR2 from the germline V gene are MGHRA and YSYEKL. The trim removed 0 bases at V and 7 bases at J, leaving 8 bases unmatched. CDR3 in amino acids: CASSQDGRGGHGELFF. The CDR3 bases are TGCGCCAGCAGCCAAGATGGGAGGGGAGGTCACGGGGAGCTGTTTTTT.

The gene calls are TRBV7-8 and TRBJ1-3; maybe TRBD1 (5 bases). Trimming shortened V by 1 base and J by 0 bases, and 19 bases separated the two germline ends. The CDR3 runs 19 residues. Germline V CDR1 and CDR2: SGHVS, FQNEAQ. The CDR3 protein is CASSLVRAQGKNSGNTIYF. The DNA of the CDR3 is TGTGCCAGCAGCTTAGTTAGGGCCCAGGGAAAAAACTCTGGAAACACCATATATTTT.

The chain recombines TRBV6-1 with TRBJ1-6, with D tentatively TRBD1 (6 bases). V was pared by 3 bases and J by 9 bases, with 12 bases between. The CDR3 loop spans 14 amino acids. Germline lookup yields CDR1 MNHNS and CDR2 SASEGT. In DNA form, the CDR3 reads TGTGCCAGCAGTGACAGGGGCGGTTTTTCACCCCTCCACTTT. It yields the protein CASSDRGGFSPLHF.

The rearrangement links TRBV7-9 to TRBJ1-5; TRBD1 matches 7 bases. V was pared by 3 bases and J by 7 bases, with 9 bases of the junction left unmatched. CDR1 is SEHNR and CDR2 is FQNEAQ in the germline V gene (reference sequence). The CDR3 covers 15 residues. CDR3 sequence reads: CASSFETGRLQPQHF. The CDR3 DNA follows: TGTGCCAGCAGCTTCGAGACAGGGAGGTTGCAGCCCCAGCATTTT.

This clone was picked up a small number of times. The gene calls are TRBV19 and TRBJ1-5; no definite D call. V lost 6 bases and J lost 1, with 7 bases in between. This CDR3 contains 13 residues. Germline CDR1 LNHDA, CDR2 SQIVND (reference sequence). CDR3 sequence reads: CASSDWSNQPQHF. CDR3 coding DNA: TGTGCCAGTAGCGACTGGAGCAATCAGCCCCAGCATTTT.

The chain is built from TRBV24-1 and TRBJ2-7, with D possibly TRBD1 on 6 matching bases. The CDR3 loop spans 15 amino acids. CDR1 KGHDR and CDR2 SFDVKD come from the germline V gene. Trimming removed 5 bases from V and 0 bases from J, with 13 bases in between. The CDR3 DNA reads TGTGCCACCAGTGCTTCCGGGACAACCTCCTACGAGCAGTACTTC. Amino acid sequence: CATSASGTTSYEQYF.

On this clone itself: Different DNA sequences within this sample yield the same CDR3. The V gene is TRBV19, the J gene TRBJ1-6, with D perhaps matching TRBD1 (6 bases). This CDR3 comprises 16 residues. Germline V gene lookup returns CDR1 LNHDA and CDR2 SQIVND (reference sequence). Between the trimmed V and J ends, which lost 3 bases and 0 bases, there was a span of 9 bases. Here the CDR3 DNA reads TGTGCCAGTAGTATCACAGGGAGCTCCTATAATTCACCCCTCCACTTT. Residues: CASSITGSSYNSPLHF.

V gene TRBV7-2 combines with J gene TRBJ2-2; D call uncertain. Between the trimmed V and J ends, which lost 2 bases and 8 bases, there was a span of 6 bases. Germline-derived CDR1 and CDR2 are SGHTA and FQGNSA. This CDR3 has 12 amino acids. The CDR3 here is CASSLYAGELFF. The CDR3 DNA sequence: TGTGCCAGCAGCTTATACGCGGGGGAGCTGTTTTTT.

CDR3 DNA: TGTGCCAGTTCTATGGGGGGACTCCGGGGCCCAGATACGCAGTATTTT. Translated: CASSMGGLRGPDTQYF. The chain has TRBV19 and TRBJ2-3; D perhaps matches TRBD2 (6 bases). Looked up from germline, CDR1 is LNHDA and CDR2 is SQIVND (reference sequence). The CDR3 totals 16 residues. V was shortened by 8 bases and J by 4 bases, with 22 bases between the two germline ends.

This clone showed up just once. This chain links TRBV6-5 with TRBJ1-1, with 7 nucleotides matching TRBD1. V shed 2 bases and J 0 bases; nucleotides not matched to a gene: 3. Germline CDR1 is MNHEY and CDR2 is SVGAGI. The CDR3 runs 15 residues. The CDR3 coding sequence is TGTGCCAGCAGTTACGGGACAGTCATGAACACTGAAGCTTTCTTT. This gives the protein CASSYGTVMNTEAFF.

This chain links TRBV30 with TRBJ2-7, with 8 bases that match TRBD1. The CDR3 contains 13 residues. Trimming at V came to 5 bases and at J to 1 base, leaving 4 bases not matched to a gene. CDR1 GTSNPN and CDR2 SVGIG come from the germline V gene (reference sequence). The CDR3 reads CAWDRDRSYEQYF. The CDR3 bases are TGTGCCTGGGACCGGGACAGGTCCTACGAGCAGTACTTC. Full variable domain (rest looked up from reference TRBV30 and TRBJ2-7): SQTIHQWPATLVQPVGSPLSLECTVEGTSNPNLYWYRQAAGRGLQLLFYSVGIGQISSEVPQNLSASRPQDRQFILSSKKLLLSDSGFYLCAWDRDRSYEQYFGPGTRLTVT.

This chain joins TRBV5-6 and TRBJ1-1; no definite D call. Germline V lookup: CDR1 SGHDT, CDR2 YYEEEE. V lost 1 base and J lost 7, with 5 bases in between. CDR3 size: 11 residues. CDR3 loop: CASSLSSEAFF. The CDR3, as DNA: TGTGCCAGCAGCTTGAGTAGTGAAGCTTTCTTT.

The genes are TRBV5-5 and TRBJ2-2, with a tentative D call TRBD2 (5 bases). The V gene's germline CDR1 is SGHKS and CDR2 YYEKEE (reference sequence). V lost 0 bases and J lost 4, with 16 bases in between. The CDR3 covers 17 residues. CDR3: CASSLGAPDLVTGELFF. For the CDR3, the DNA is TGTGCCAGCAGCTTGGGAGCCCCGGACTTGGTCACCGGGGAGCTGTTTTTT.